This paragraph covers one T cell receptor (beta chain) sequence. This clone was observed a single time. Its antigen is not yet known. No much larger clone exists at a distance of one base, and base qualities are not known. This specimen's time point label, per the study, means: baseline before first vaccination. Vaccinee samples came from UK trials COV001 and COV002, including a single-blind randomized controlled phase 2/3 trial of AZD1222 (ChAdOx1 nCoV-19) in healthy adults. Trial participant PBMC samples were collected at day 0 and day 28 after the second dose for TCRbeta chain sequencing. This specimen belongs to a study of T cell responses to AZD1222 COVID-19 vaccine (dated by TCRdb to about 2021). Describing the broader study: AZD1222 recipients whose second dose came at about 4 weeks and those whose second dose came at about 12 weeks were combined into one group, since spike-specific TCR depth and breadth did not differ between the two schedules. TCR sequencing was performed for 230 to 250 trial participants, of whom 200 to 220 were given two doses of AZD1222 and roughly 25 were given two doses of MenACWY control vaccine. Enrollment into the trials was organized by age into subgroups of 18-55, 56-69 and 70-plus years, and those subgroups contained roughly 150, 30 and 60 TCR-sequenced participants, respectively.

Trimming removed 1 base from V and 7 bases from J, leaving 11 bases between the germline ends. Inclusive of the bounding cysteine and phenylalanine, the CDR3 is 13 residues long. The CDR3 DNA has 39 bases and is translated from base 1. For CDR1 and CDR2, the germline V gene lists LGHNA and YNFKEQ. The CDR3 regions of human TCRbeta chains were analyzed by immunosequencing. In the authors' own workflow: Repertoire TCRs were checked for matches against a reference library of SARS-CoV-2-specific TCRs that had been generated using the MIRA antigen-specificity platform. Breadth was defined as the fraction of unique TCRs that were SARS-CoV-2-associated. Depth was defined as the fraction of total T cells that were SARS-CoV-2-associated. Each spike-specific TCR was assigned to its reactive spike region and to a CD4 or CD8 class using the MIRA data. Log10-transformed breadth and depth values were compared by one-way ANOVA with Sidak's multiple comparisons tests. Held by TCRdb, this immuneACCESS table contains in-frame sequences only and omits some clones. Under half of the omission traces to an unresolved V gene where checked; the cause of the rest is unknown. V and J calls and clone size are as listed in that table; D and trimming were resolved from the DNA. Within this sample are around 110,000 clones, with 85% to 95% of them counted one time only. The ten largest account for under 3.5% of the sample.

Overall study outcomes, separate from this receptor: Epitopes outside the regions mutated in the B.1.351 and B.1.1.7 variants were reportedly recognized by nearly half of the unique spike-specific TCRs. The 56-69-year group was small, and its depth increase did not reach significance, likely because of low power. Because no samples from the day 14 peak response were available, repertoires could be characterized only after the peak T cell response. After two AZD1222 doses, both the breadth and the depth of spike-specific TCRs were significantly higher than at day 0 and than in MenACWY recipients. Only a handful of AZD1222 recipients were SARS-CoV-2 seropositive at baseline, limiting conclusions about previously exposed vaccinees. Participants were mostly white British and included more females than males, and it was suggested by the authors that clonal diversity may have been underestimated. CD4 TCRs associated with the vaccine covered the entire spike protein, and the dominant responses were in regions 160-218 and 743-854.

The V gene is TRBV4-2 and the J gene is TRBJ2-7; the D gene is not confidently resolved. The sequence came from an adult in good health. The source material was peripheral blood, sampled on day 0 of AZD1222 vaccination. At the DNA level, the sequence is TGTGCCAGCAGCCAAGTCACCCCTGGGGAGCAGTACTTC. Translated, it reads CASSQVTPGEQYF.